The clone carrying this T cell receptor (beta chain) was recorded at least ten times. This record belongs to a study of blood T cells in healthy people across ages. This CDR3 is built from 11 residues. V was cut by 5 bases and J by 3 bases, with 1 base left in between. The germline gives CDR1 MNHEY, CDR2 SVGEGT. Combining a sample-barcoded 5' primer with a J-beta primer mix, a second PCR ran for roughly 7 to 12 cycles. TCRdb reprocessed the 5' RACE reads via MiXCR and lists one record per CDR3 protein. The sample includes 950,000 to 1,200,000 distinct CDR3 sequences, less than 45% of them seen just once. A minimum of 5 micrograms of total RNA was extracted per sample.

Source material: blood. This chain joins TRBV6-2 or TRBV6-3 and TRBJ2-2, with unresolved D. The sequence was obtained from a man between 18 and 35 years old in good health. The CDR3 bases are TGTGCCAGCAGTGACACCGGGGAGCTGTTTTTT. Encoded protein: CASSDTGELFF.